What follows is one T cell receptor beta chain and its context. Antigen unknown. The germline CDR1 and CDR2 sequences are KGHSH and LQKENI. The ends were cut back, 4 bases at V and 6 bases at J, with 22 bases in the middle. This CDR3 is 17 amino acids long. These data originate in a study of cytomegalovirus exposure and HLA in healthy donors. Study-wide results and caveats: Later analysis identified several of the most significant clusters that appeared linked to common viral pathogens. Follow-up analysis found HLA locus-dependent TCR association rates, highest for DRB1 and lowest for HLA-C.

60 Vbeta and 13 Jbeta primers were used in PCR. The method was immunoSEQ multiplex PCR; TCRdb's version includes in-frame clones alone and lacks a portion of them. The data show more than 150,000 clones, roughly 84% seen once. The TCR comes from a girl aged 2 to 10 in good health and CMV-seropositive. The gene calls are TRBV18 and TRBJ1-5, with a possible D match to TRBD1 (6 bases). The material sequenced was PBMCs. CDR3 residues: CASSLAPGVRSGQPQHF. The CDR3 nucleotides are TGTGCCAGCTCACTCGCCCCAGGGGTTAGGTCGGGTCAGCCCCAGCATTTT.